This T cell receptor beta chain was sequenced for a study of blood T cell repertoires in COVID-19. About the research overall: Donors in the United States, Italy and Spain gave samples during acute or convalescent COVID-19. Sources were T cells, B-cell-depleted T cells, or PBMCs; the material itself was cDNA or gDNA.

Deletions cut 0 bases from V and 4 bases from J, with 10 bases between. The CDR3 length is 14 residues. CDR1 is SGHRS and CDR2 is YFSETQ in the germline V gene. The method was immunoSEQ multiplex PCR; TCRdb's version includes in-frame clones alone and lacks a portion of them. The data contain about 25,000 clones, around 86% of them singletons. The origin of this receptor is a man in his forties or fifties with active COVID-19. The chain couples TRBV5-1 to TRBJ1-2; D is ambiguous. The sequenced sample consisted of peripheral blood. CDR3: CASSLDVGSYGYTF. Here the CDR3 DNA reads TGCGCCAGCAGCTTGGATGTGGGGAGCTATGGCTACACCTTC.